This T cell receptor (beta chain) was identified in a study of patients and donors after allogeneic stem cell transplantation (dated by TCRdb to about 2020). Receptor libraries were prepared by RT-PCR. TCRdb lists the instrument as NextSeq 550. TCRdb reran the public reads through fastp at Q25 and MiXCR, keeping productive beta chains. Merged by CDR3 protein, the rows form single entries marked with the most common genes and DNA. The sample table shows about 960,000 distinct CDR3 sequences, and approximately 18% are seen once. The leading ten clones occupy roughly 6% of the sample. Turning to this clonotype: The specificity of this receptor is unknown. Base qualities are not provided; no much larger clone lies one nucleotide away.

V is pruned by 4 bases and J by 7 bases, leaving 4 bases of the junction without a gene match. CDR1 and CDR2 are drawn from the germline V gene: SGHAT, FQNNGV. From the cysteine up to the phenylalanine, the CDR3 has a length of 14 residues. Only the CDR3 DNA is retained, 42 bases long and in frame from the first base. Sequenced sample: blood, either unsorted or a sorted T cell fraction (not recorded which). This TCR was sampled from a human donor who was either an allogeneic HSCT recipient or a stem cell or donor lymphocyte infusion donor (not recorded which). It is not recorded whose cells these are; they may come from a transplant donor. The rearranged chain carries TRBV11-2 and TRBJ2-3; 11 junctional bases match TRBD2. Here the CDR3 is given as CASSWGTSGYTQYF. In nucleotide form, the sequence is TGTGCCAGCAGCTGGGGGACTAGCGGTTATACGCAGTATTTT.